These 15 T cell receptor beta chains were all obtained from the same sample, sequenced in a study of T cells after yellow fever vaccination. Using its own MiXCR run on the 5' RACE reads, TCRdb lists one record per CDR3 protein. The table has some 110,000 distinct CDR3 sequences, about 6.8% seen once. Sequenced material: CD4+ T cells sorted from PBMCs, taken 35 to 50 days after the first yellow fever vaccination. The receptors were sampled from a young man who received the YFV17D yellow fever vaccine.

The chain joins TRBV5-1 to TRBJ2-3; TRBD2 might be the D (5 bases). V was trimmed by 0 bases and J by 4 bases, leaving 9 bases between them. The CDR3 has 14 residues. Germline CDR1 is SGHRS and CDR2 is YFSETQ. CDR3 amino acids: CASSLAGESDTQYF. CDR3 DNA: TGCGCCAGCAGCTTGGCCGGGGAATCAGATACGCAGTATTTT.

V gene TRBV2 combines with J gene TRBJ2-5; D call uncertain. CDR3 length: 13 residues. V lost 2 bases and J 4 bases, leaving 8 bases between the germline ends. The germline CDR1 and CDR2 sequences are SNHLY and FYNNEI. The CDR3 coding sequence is TGTGCCAGCAGTGAAAGTCAGCGAGAGACCCAGTACTTC. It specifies CASSESQRETQYF.

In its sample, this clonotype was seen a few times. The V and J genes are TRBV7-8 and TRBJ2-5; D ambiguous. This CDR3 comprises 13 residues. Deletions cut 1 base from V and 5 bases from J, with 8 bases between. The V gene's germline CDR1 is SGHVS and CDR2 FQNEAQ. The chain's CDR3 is CASSLGNGETQYF. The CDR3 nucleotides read TGTGCCAGCAGCTTAGGAAACGGGGAGACCCAGTACTTC.

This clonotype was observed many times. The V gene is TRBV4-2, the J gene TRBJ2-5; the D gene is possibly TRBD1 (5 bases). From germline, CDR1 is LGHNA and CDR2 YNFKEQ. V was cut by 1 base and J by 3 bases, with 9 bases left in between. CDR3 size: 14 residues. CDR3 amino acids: CASSQAGREETQYF. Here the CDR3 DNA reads TGTGCCAGCAGCCAAGCAGGGCGCGAAGAGACCCAGTACTTC.

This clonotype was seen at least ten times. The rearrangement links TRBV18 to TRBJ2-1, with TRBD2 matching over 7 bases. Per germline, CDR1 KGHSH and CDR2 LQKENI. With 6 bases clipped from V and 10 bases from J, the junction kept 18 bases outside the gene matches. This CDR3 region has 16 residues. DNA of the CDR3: TGTGCCAGCTCCCAAACGGACCACACGCGGGGGAGGGAGCAGTTCTTC. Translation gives CASSQTDHTRGREQFF.

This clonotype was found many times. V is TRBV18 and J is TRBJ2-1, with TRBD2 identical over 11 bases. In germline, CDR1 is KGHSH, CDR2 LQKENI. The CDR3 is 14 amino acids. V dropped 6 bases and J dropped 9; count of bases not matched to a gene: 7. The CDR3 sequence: CASSLAGGKIEQFF. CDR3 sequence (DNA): TGTGCCAGCTCTCTAGCGGGGGGCAAAATTGAGCAGTTCTTC. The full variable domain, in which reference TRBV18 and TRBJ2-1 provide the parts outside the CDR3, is NAGVMQNPRHLVRRRGQEARLRCSPMKGHSHVYWYRQLPEEGLKFMVYLQKENIIDESGMPKERFSAEFPKEGPSILRIQQVVRGDSAAYFCASSLAGGKIEQFFGPGTRLTVL.

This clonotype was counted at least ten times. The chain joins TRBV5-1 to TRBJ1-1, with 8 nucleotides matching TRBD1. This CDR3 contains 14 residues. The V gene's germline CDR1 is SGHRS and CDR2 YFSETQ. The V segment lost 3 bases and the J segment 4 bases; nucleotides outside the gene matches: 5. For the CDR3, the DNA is TGCGCCAGCAGCTCACTCACAGGGGGCACTGAAGCTTTCTTT. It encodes CASSSLTGGTEAFF.

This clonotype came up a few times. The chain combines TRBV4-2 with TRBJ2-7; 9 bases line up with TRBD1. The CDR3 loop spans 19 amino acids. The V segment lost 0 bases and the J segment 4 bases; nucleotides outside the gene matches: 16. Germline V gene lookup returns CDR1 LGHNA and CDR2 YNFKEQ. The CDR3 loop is CASSQDPRPGTGKKYEQYF. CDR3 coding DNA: TGTGCCAGCAGCCAAGACCCCCGTCCGGGGACAGGGAAAAAGTACGAGCAGTACTTC.

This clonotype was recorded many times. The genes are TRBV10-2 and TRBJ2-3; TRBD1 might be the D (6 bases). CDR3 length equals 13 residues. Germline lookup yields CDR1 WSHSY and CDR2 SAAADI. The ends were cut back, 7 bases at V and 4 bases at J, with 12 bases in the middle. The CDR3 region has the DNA TGCGCCAGCAAGGACAGAACGCCAGATACGCAGTATTTT. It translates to CASKDRTPDTQYF.

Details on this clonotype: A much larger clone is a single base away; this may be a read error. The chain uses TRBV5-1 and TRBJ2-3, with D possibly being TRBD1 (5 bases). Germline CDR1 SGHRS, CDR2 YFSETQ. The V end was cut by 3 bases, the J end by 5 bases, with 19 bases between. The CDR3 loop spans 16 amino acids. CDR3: CASSSTKAGNKDTQYF. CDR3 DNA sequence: TGCGCCAGCAGCTCCACAAAGGCAGGGAACAAAGATACGCAGTATTTT.

The CDR3 loop reads CASSLGSYSNQPQHF. CDR3 coding DNA: TGTGCCAGCAGCTTGGGGAGTTATAGCAATCAGCCCCAGCATTTT. V and J are TRBV5-5 and TRBJ1-5; D not resolved. Germline V gene sequence: CDR1 SGHKS, CDR2 YYEKEE (reference sequence). Trimming left V 0 bases short and J 0 bases short, with 7 bases between. This CDR3 spans 15 amino acids.

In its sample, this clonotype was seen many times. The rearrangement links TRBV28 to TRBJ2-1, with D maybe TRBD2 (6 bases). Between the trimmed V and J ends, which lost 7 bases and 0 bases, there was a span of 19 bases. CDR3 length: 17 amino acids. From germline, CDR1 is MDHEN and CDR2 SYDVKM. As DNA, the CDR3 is TGTGCCAGCACATCTGCGGGGCTCCAGAGCTCCTACAATGAGCAGTTCTTC. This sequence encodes CASTSAGLQSSYNEQFF. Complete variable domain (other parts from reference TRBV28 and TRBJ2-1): DVKVTQSSRYLVKRTGEKVFLECVQDMDHENMFWYRQDPGLGLRLIYFSYDVKMKEKGDIPEGYSVSREKKERFSLILESASTNQTSMYLCASTSAGLQSSYNEQFFGPGTRLTVL.

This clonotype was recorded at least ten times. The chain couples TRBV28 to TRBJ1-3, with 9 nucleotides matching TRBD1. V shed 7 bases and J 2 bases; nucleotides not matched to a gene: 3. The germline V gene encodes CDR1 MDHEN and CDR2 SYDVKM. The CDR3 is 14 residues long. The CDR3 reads CASNTGGPGNTIYF. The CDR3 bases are TGTGCCAGCAATACAGGGGGCCCTGGAAACACCATATATTTT.

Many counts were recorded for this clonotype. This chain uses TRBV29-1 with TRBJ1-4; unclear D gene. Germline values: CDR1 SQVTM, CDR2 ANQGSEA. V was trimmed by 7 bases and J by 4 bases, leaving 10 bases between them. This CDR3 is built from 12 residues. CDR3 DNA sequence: TGCAGCGCTAGGGTTAATAATGAAAAACTGTTTTTT. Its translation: CSARVNNEKLFF.

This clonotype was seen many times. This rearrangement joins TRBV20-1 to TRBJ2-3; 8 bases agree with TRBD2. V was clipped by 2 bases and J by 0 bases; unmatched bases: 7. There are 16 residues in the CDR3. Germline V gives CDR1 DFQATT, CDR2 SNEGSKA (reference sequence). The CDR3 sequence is CSARPSGGASTDTQYF. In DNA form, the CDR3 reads TGCAGTGCTAGACCGAGCGGGGGAGCTAGCACAGATACGCAGTATTTT.